This T cell receptor beta chain was documented in a study of glioma-infiltrating T cells after dendritic cell vaccination. The primer mix had 60 V beta and 13 J beta primers. Clones were sequenced by immunoSEQ multiplex PCR, and TCRdb holds only the in-frame ones, with some missing. The sample contains 72,000 or so clones, around 86% of which appear only once. This clone has more than one count but fewer than ten. Documented time point: after dendritic cell vaccination, including at tumor progression/relapse. V was trimmed by 2 bases and J by 1 base, leaving 8 bases between them. CDR1 is LGHNT, CDR2 FRNRAP, per germline. The CDR3 covers 14 residues.

The chain couples TRBV12-5 to TRBJ1-1, with D uncertain. This TCR was sampled from a human donor with glioblastoma. The source was blood, collected after dendritic cell vaccination. The CDR3 DNA reads as TGTGCTAGTGGTTTGCTTACATCGAACACTGAAGCTTTCTTT. Protein: CASGLLTSNTEAFF. Full variable domain (remainder filled in from reference TRBV12-5 and TRBJ1-1): DARVTQTPRHKVTEMGQEVTMRCQPILGHNTVFWYRQTMMQGLELLAYFRNRAPLDDSGMPKDRFSAEMPDATLATLKIQPSEPRDSAVYFCASGLLTSNTEAFFGQGTRLTVV.